What follows are 20 T cell receptor beta chains derived from one specimen sequenced in a study of cytomegalovirus exposure and HLA in healthy donors. The PCR had 60 Vbeta and 13 Jbeta primers. Sequenced by immunoSEQ multiplex PCR; TCRdb stores in-frame clones only, minus some. This sample has some 160,000 clones; around 84% occur once, and the top ten carry around 3.3%. Material: PBMCs. These receptor sequences come from a woman aged 40-49 years in good health and CMV-seronegative.

The chain links TRBV18 to TRBJ2-2; 7 bases line up with TRBD1. The CDR3 runs to 15 residues. V was pared by 0 bases and J by 6 bases, with 4 bases of the junction left unmatched. Germline CDR1 and CDR2: KGHSH and LQKENI. The CDR3 spells CASSPPGDRAGELFF. The CDR3 DNA is TGTGCCAGCTCACCACCGGGAGACAGGGCCGGGGAGCTGTTTTTT.

This clone was counted a single time. The CDR3 is CASSENGQGEPYEQYF. In DNA, the CDR3 is TGTGCCAGCAGTGAGAACGGACAGGGGGAGCCCTACGAGCAGTACTTC. The rearrangement links TRBV2 to TRBJ2-7, with 10 bases matching TRBD1. Germline CDR1 and CDR2: SNHLY and FYNNEI. V lost 3 bases and J lost 2; bases outside the gene matches: 7. This CDR3 has 16 amino acids.

This clone has just a few counts. The chain couples TRBV6-4 to TRBJ2-7; D gene ambiguous. With 6 bases removed from V and 3 bases from J, the gap between germline ends came to 6 bases. The CDR3 length is 11 residues. Per the germline V gene, CDR1 is MRHNA and CDR2 is SNTAGT. The CDR3: CASSIYYEQYF. DNA for the CDR3: TGTGCCAGCAGCATCTACTACGAGCAGTACTTC.

This clone was detected a few times. The V call is TRBV5-6, the J call TRBJ1-1; 9 nucleotides line up with TRBD1. The CDR3 loop spans 12 amino acids. V lost 4 bases to trimming and J lost 10 bases; unmatched junction nucleotides: 5. Germline loops: CDR1 SGHDT, CDR2 YYEEEE. The CDR3 coding sequence is TGTGCCAGCAGCCCCGGACAGGGGTCAGCTTTCTTT. Its protein is CASSPGQGSAFF.

The chain links TRBV9 to TRBJ1-4; D gene uncertain. The CDR3 is 14 amino acids. The V gene lost 4 bases and the J gene lost 2 bases, with 9 bases spanning the gap. Germline CDR1 SGDLS, CDR2 YYNGEE. Here the CDR3 reads CASSRGSTNEKLFF. The CDR3 DNA reads TGTGCCAGCAGCCGGGGTTCCACTAATGAAAAACTGTTTTTT. Combining the CDR3 with reference TRBV9 and TRBJ1-4 gives the whole variable domain DSGVTQTPKHLITATGQRVTLRCSPRSGDLSVYWYQQSLDQGLQFLIQYYNGEERAKGNILERFSAQQFPDLHSELNLSSLELGDSALYFCASSRGSTNEKLFFGSGTQLSVL.

This sequence joins TRBV5-1 and TRBJ1-4, with D maybe TRBD1 (5 bases). Germline CDR1 reads SGHRS; CDR2 reads YFSETQ. The CDR3 loop spans 15 amino acids. V lost 4 bases to trimming and J lost 0 bases, with 10 bases between them. The CDR3: CASSRDRSTNEKLFF. The CDR3 coding sequence is TGCGCCAGCAGCCGCGACAGATCAACTAATGAAAAACTGTTTTTT.

CDR3 in amino acids: CASSPLSGQNSYQPQHF. CDR3 coding DNA: TGTGCCAGCTCACCTCTCTCGGGACAGAATAGTTATCAGCCCCAGCATTTT. This sequence joins TRBV18 and TRBJ1-5, with TRBD1 matching over 7 bases. In germline, CDR1 is KGHSH, CDR2 LQKENI. This CDR3 is 17 amino acids long. The ends lost 3 bases at V and 5 bases at J; junction bases unmatched: 13.

The chain carries TRBV28 and TRBJ1-1; 8 nucleotides agree with TRBD1. The germline CDR1 and CDR2 sequences are MDHEN and SYDVKM. This CDR3 contains 15 residues. V shed 4 bases and J 10 bases; nucleotides not matched to a gene: 14. CDR3 sequence (DNA): TGTGCCAGCAGTTCCCACGGACAGGGAAGCCCTAGAGCTTTCTTT. Residues: CASSSHGQGSPRAFF.

This chain uses TRBV27 with TRBJ1-2; 9 nucleotides match TRBD1. V gave up 2 bases and J gave up 4 bases; unmatched junction bases: 8. CDR3 length: 16 residues. Germline V lookup: CDR1 MNHEY, CDR2 SMNVEV (reference sequence). This CDR3 is CASSLRETGGAYGYTF. CDR3 bases: TGTGCCAGCAGTTTAAGAGAGACAGGGGGGGCCTATGGCTACACCTTC.

The rearrangement joins TRBV28 to TRBJ1-1, with D unclear. The CDR3 is 12 residues long. The V gene lost 4 bases and the J gene lost 3 bases, with 6 bases spanning the gap. Germline CDR1 reads MDHEN; CDR2 reads SYDVKM. This CDR3 is CASSSGYTEAFF. The CDR3 nucleotides are TGTGCCAGCAGTTCAGGATACACTGAAGCTTTCTTT.

This clone was observed a single time. The genes are TRBV2 and TRBJ2-7; D unresolved. The V gene lost 6 bases and the J gene lost 3 bases, with 9 bases spanning the gap. Germline assignment: CDR1 SNHLY and CDR2 FYNNEI. The CDR3 spans 12 residues. CDR3 sequence (DNA): TGTGCCAGCAGGGGCCCCTTCTACGAGCAGTACTTC. This encodes CASRGPFYEQYF.

The J gene is TRBJ2-1, the V gene TRBV7-3; 8 positions match TRBD1. The germline CDR1 and CDR2 sequences are SGHTA and FQGTGA. V lost 5 bases and J lost 7; bases outside the gene matches: 4. This CDR3 region has 13 residues. CDR3 nucleotide sequence: TGTGCCAGCAGCCACCGACAGGGGAATGAGCAGTTCTTC. The encoded protein is CASSHRQGNEQFF. Full variable domain (outside the CDR3, taken from reference TRBV7-3 and TRBJ2-1): GAGVSQTPSNKVTEKGKYVELRCDPISGHTALYWYRQSLGQGPEFLIYFQGTGAADDSGLPNDRFFAVRPEGSVSTLKIQRTERGDSAVYLCASSHRQGNEQFFGPGTRLTVL.

The chain employs TRBV15 and TRBJ2-5, with D perhaps TRBD1 (5 bases). CDR3 length: 18 amino acids. The V gene lost 0 bases and the J gene lost 4 bases, with 21 bases spanning the gap. Germline lookup yields CDR1 LNHNV and CDR2 YYDKDF (reference sequence). The CDR3 reads CATSRDWGRTPERETQYF. DNA of the CDR3: TGTGCCACCAGCAGAGATTGGGGCAGGACCCCGGAGCGAGAGACCCAGTACTTC.

The rearrangement joins TRBV11-3 to TRBJ2-2, with D possibly matching TRBD1 (6 bases). The V gene lost 6 bases and the J gene lost 1 base, with 12 bases spanning the gap. The CDR3 loop spans 15 amino acids. The germline gives CDR1 SGHNT, CDR2 YENEEA. This chain's CDR3 is CASSGTGMNTGELFF. The CDR3 region has the DNA TGTGCCAGCAGTGGAACAGGGATGAACACCGGGGAGCTGTTTTTT.

The chain recombines TRBV4-1 with TRBJ2-7, with TRBD2 matching 8 bases. Germline lookup yields CDR1 MGHRA and CDR2 YSYEKL. CDR3 length: 15 residues. V trimming: 2 bases; J trimming: 3 bases; junction bases outside the gene matches: 6. The CDR3 DNA reads as TGCGCCAGCAGCCAACGGGAGGGGCAGGGCTACGAGCAGTACTTC. It codes for CASSQREGQGYEQYF.

V and J are TRBV7-6 and TRBJ1-1; TRBD1 matches 7 bases. Germline V gene sequence: CDR1 SGHVS, CDR2 FNYEAQ. V dropped 1 base and J dropped 3; count of bases not matched to a gene: 2. The CDR3 length is 14 residues. The CDR3 sequence: CASSLGTGYTEAFF. In nucleotides, the CDR3 is TGTGCCAGCAGCTTAGGGACAGGTTACACTGAAGCTTTCTTT.

The chain recombines TRBV11-2 with TRBJ1-1; the D gene is possibly TRBD1 (6 bases). CDR1 is SGHAT, CDR2 FQNNGV, per germline. The V gene lost 5 bases and the J gene lost 1 base, with 14 bases spanning the gap. The CDR3 covers 15 residues. DNA of the CDR3: TGTGCCAGCAGCCCCCGACAGGAATGGAACACTGAAGCTTTCTTT. Translation: CASSPRQEWNTEAFF. The full variable domain, completed using reference TRBV11-2 and TRBJ1-1, is EAGVAQSPRYKIIEKRQSVAFWCNPISGHATLYWYQQILGQGPKLLIQFQNNGVVDDSQLPKDRFSAERLKGVDSTLKIQPAKLEDSAVYLCASSPRQEWNTEAFFGQGTRLTVV.

This sequence joins TRBV25-1 and TRBJ2-2, with D tentatively TRBD1 (5 bases). The germline V gene has CDR1 MGHDK and CDR2 SYGVNS. V shed 3 bases and J shed 3 bases, with 5 bases lying between them. The CDR3 has 13 amino acids. The DNA for the CDR3 is TGTGCCAGCAGTGACAGGGACACCGGGGAGCTGTTTTTT. This gives the protein CASSDRDTGELFF.

This clone turned up a few times. V and J are TRBV5-5 and TRBJ1-2; 11 bases fit TRBD1. J lost 5 bases, V lost 5 bases, and 8 bases had no gene match. Germline V gene sequence: CDR1 SGHKS, CDR2 YYEKEE (reference sequence). CDR3 length: 15 amino acids. CDR3 loop: CASSYSGTGGYGYTF. CDR3 DNA sequence: TGTGCCAGCAGTTACTCCGGGACAGGGGGATATGGCTACACCTTC.

J is TRBJ1-1 and V is TRBV7-6, with D uncertain. V was pared by 0 bases and J by 5 bases, with 10 bases between. The CDR3 loop spans 14 amino acids. Germline values: CDR1 SGHVS, CDR2 FNYEAQ. CDR3 region: CASSLALWETEAFF. CDR3 nucleotide sequence: TGTGCCAGCAGCTTAGCGCTGTGGGAGACTGAAGCTTTCTTT.